What follows describes a single TCR beta chain. The sample originates from a study of cytomegalovirus exposure and HLA in healthy donors. This PCR relied on a set of 60 Vbeta primers and 13 Jbeta primers. Profiled with immunoSEQ multiplex PCR; TCRdb holds only in-frame clones, not every one. The repertoire holds under 200,000 clones, with around 80% as singletons. V trimming: 2 bases; J trimming: 4 bases; junction bases outside the gene matches: 9. CDR3 length equals 16 residues. In germline, CDR1 is SGHVS, CDR2 FQNEAQ. The rearrangement joins TRBV7-8 to TRBJ2-7; TRBD2 agrees at 9 bases. The clonotype was recovered from a woman in her 40s in good health and CMV-seronegative. The sample consisted of PBMCs. CDR3 nucleotide sequence: TGTGCCAGCAGCTTAAATAGCGCGGGGGGGCGATACGAGCAGTACTTC. This sequence encodes CASSLNSAGGRYEQYF.